This T cell receptor (beta chain) is drawn from a study of regulatory T cells in long-lasting Graves disease. Regarding time point: persistent/refractory GD, antithyroid drugs over 5 years with positive TRAb. Extracted PBMC RNA gave rise to the TCR library. In building TCR beta libraries, iRepertoire HTBI primers were used together with Arm-PCR of CDR3 regions. MiXCR was run by TCRdb on the multiplex PCR reads, yielding one entry per CDR3 protein. The table has about 660,000 distinct CDR3 sequences, around 30% seen once; the top ten hold around 42%. After removal of 3 bases from V and 7 bases from J, the junction contained 8 bases not matched to a gene. This CDR3 is built from 14 residues. Per the germline V gene, CDR1 is DFQATT and CDR2 is SNEGSKA (reference sequence).

The sequences come from peripheral blood mononuclear cells (PBMCs), collected when the disease was refractory, from a patient treated with antithyroid drugs. The receptor was derived from a female donor with Graves disease. The J gene is TRBJ2-5, the V gene TRBV20-1, with 10 bases aligning to TRBD2. The CDR3: CSARTSGFGGTQYF. The DNA for the CDR3 is TGCAGTGCTAGGACTAGCGGGTTTGGGGGGACCCAGTACTTC.